This T cell receptor beta chain appears in the sequencing data of a study of blood T cell repertoires in COVID-19. Background on the study: There were acute and convalescent COVID-19 samples, and they came from the United States, Italy and Spain. PBMCs, B-cell-depleted T cells, or T cells were the source of the cDNA or gDNA that made up the material.

The trim removed 0 bases at V and 6 bases at J, leaving 4 bases unmatched. Per germline, CDR1 SGHRS and CDR2 YFSETQ. The CDR3 covers 14 residues. The authors' processing: Amplified reference gene primers provided the basis for estimating nucleated cell counts. TCRdb's table, derived via immunoSEQ multiplex PCR, lists solely in-frame clones and lacks some. That table gives V, J and clone size, and the DNA gave D and trimming. The sample lists 120,000 or so clones, almost 70% occurring once. This sequence originates from a woman aged 70-85 years with acute or convalescent COVID-19. The chain couples TRBV5-1 to TRBJ2-3; TRBD2 aligns across 7 bases. The specimen was peripheral blood. CDR3 amino acids: CASSLASGKDTQYF. In DNA form, the CDR3 reads TGCGCCAGCAGCTTGGCAAGCGGGAAGGATACGCAGTATTTT.